This T cell receptor beta chain was sequenced for a study of blood T cell repertoires in COVID-19. Authors' processing steps: Estimation of nucleated cell counts was performed using reference gene primer amplification. Sequenced by immunoSEQ multiplex PCR; TCRdb stores in-frame clones only, minus some. V, J and clone size derive from that table, while D and trimming were established from the DNA sequence. The table includes under 85,000 clones, about 83% detected once. The CDR3 contains 13 residues. Germline assignment: CDR1 MNHEY and CDR2 SVGAGI. V was shortened by 2 bases and J by 2 bases, with 6 bases between the two germline ends.

The V call is TRBV6-5, the J call TRBJ1-2; D unresolved. The sequence was obtained from a man aged 50-59 years with active COVID-19. Sequencing used peripheral blood. CDR3 DNA: TGTGCCAGCAGTTACGGACTGAACTATGGCTACACCTTC. Its protein is CASSYGLNYGYTF.